Described below is a single T cell receptor (beta chain) sequence and its context. The target of this receptor is not known. The sample holds no much larger clone one base away, and base qualities are not on file. Libraries were made using the immunoSEQ multiplex PCR assay. TCRdb retrieved this table from immuneACCESS and kept in-frame rearrangements only. Not all clones are present; in checked studies, unresolved V genes account for under half, and no reason is known for the remainder. The sample table shows 95,000 or so clones, and roughly 95% are seen once. 0.34% of the sample belongs to the ten largest clones. The entry originates in a study of technical replicates of blood from a few donors (dated by TCRdb to about 2017). CDR3 length: 16 amino acids, cysteine to phenylalanine. Just CDR3 DNA is preserved here, 48 bases in frame from base 1. The germline V gene encodes CDR1 SGHNT and CDR2 YYREEE (reference sequence). V and J are trimmed by 4 bases and 6 bases, and the gene matches miss 8 bases of the junction.

The specimen sequenced was T cells isolated from PBMCs. This TCR derives from a human donor in good health. The sequence is built from TRBV5-4 and TRBJ2-2; TRBD2 lines up with 11 middle nucleotides. The DNA sequence is TGTGCCAGCAGCCTGGGGGTTAGCGGGAGGGCCGGGGAGCTGTTTTTT. Protein translation: CASSLGVSGRAGELFF.